The following is a T cell receptor (beta chain) sequence with its context. Assay used: immunoSEQ multiplex PCR; TCRdb lists only in-frame clones, some missing. The table shows 25,000 to 35,000 clones, with less than 95% occurring only once. The CDR3 runs to 17 residues. The trim removed 3 bases at V and 0 bases at J, leaving 11 bases unmatched. Germline V gene sequence: CDR1 SNHLY, CDR2 FYNNEI. The sample belongs to a study of T cell changes during pregnancy in multiple sclerosis. The origin of this receptor is a female donor with multiple sclerosis, enrolled in a pregnancy study. The material sequenced was CD8+ T cells from peripheral blood mononuclear cells, taken in the second trimester of pregnancy. The chain combines TRBV2 with TRBJ2-7; 7 bases align to TRBD1. The CDR3 spells CASSEMTGNLFSYEQYF. In DNA, the CDR3 is TGTGCCAGCAGTGAGATGACAGGGAACTTATTCTCCTACGAGCAGTACTTC.